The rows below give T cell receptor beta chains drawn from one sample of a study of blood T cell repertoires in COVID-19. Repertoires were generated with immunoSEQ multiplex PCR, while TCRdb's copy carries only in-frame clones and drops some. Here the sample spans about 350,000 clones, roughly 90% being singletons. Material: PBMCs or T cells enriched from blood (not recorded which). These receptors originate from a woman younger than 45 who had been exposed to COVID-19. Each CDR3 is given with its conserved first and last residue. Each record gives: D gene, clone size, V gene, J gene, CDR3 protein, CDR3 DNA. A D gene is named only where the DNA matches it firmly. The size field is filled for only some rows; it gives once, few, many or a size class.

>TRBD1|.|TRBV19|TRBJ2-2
CASSLGQGNTGELFF
TGTGCCAGTAGCTTGGGACAGGGAAACACCGGGGAGCTGTTTTTT
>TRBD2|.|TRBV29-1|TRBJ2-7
CSVEGLAGGLNEQYF
TGCAGCGTTGAGGGACTAGCGGGAGGCCTTAACGAGCAGTACTTC
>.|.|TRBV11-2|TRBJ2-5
CASSPLTGLETQYF
TGTGCCAGCAGCCCCTTAACAGGGTTAGAGACCCAGTACTTC
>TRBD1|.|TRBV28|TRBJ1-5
CASSFPTGDNQPQHF
TGTGCCAGCAGTTTCCCTACAGGGGACAATCAGCCCCAGCATTTT
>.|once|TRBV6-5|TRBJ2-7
CASSYSGTLSYEQYF
TGTGCCAGCAGTTACTCTGGGACACTGTCCTACGAGCAGTACTTC
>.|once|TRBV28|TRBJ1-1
CASSLGRVSGTEAFF
TGTGCCAGCAGTTTGGGCAGGGTGTCAGGCACTGAAGCTTTCTTT
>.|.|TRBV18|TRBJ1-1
CASSPLEGSTEAFF
TGTGCCAGCTCACCACTGGAGGGTAGTACTGAAGCTTTCTTT
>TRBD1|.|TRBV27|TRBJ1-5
CASSSRQGAMGNQPQHF
TGTGCCAGCAGCTCCCGACAGGGGGCGATGGGCAATCAGCCCCAGCATTTT
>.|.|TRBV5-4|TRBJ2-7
CASSLGVQGGSYEQYF
TGTGCCAGCAGCTTGGGTGTCCAGGGCGGATCCTACGAGCAGTACTTC
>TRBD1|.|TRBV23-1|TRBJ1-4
CASSQIPQGAREKLFF
TGCGCCAGCAGTCAAATCCCACAGGGGGCGCGTGAAAAACTGTTTTTT
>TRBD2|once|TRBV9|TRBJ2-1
CASSPHGLAGVYNEQFF
TGTGCCAGCAGCCCACACGGGCTAGCGGGAGTTTACAATGAGCAGTTCTTC
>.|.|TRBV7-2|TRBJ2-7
CASSLGLATYEQYF
TGTGCCAGCAGCTTGGGGCTAGCGACATACGAGCAGTACTTC
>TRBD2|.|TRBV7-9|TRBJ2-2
CASSLPLTLAGEDTGELFF
TGTGCCAGCAGCTTACCACTTACCCTAGCGGGAGAGGACACCGGGGAGCTGTTTTTT
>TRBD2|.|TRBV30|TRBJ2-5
CAWNLAGGGETQYF
TGTGCCTGGAATCTAGCGGGAGGGGGAGAGACCCAGTACTTC
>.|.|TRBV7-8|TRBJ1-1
CASSRDREAFF
TGTGCCAGCAGCCGAGACAGGGAAGCTTTCTTT
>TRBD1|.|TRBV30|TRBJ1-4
CAWSGGQGSTNEKLFF
TGTGCCTGGAGTGGGGGACAGGGATCAACTAATGAAAAACTGTTTTTT
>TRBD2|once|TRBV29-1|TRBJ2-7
CSVETSGSGPYEQYF
TGCAGCGTTGAAACTAGCGGGAGTGGTCCCTACGAGCAGTACTTC
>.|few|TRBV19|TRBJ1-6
CASSTSGDSPLHF
TGTGCCAGTAGTACGTCAGGGGATTCACCCCTCCACTTT
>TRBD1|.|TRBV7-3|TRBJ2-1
CASSLTPGTGGNEQFF
TGTGCCAGCAGCTTAACTCCCGGGACAGGGGGCAATGAGCAGTTCTTC